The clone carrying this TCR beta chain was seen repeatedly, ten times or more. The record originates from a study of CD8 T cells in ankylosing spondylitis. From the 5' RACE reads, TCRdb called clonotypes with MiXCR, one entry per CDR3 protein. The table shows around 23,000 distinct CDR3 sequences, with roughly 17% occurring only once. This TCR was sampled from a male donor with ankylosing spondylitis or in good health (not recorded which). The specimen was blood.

The CDR3 region has the DNA TGTGCCAGCAGCTTATTCTTCGGACAGGGGAACACTGAAGCTTTCTTT. Translation: CASSLFFGQGNTEAFF. The rearrangement uses TRBV7-9 and TRBJ1-1; 8 bases map to TRBD1. Unmatched junction bases numbered 6, after V lost 2 bases and J lost 1 base. Germline V gene sequence: CDR1 SEHNR, CDR2 FQNEAQ (reference sequence). The CDR3 contains 16 residues.